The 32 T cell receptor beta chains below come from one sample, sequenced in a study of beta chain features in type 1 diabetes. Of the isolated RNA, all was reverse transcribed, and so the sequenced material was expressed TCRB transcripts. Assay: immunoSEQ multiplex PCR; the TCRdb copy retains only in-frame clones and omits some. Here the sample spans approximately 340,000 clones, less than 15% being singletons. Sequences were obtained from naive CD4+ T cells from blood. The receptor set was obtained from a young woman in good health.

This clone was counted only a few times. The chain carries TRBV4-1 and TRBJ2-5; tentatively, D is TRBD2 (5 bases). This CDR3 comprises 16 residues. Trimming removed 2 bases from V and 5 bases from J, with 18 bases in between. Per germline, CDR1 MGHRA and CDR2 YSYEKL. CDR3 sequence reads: CASSQSGLLFSETQYF. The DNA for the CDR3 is TGCGCCAGCAGCCAATCCGGACTCCTTTTTTCGGAGACCCAGTACTTC.

In nucleotides, the CDR3 is TGTGCCAGCAGCCCCATTTCCGGAGCCGCAGATACGCAGTATTTT. Its translation is CASSPISGAADTQYF. The chain employs TRBV7-3 and TRBJ2-3; the D is unclear. The CDR3 is 15 amino acids. V lost 5 bases to trimming and J lost 4 bases, with 16 bases between them. The germline V gene has CDR1 SGHTA and CDR2 FQGTGA.

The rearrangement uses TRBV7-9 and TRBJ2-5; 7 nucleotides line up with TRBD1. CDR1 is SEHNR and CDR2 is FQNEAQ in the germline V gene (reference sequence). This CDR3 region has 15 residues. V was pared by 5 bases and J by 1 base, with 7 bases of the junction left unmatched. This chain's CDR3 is CASSPPGQIQETQYF. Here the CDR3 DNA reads TGTGCCAGCAGCCCACCGGGACAGATCCAAGAGACCCAGTACTTC.

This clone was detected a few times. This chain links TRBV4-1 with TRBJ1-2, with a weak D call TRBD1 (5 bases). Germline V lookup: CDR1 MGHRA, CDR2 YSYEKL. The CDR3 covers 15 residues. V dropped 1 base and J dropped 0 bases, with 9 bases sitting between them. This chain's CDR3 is CASSQGQGANYGYTF. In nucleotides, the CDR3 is TGCGCCAGCAGCCAAGGCCAGGGCGCTAACTATGGCTACACCTTC.

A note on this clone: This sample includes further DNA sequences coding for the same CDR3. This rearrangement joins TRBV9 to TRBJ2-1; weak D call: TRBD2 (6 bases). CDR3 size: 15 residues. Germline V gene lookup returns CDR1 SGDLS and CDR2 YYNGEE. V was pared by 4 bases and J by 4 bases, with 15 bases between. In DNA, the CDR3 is TGTGCCAGCAGCCCGCGTCTAGCGCTATACAATGAGCAGTTCTTC. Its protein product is CASSPRLALYNEQFF.

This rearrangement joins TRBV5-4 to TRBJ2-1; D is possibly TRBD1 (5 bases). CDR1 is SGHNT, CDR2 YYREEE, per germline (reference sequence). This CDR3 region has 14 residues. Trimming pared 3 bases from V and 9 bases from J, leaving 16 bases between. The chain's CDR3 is CASSSLAGLGEQFF. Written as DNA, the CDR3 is TGTGCCAGCAGCTCGCTGGCAGGGTTGGGTGAGCAGTTCTTC.

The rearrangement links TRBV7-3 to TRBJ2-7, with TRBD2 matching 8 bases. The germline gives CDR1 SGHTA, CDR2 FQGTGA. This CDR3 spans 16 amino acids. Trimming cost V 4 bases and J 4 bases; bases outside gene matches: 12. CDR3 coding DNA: TGTGCCAGCAGCTCGTTTGGGGGACTAGTCAGATACGAGCAGTACTTC. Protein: CASSSFGGLVRYEQYF.

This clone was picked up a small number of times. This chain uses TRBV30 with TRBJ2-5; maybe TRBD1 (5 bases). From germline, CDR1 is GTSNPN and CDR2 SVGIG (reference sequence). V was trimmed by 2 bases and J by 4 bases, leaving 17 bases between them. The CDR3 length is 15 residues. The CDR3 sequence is CAWSHHQGMGETQYF. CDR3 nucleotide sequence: TGTGCCTGGAGTCATCATCAGGGAATGGGAGAGACCCAGTACTTC.

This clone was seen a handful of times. CDR3 loop: CASSLLAGETQYF. In DNA, the CDR3 is TGCGCCAGCAGCCTTTTAGCGGGAGAGACCCAGTACTTC. The chain combines TRBV4-1 with TRBJ2-5; 7 nucleotides align to TRBD2. The CDR3 is made up of 13 amino acids. V lost 4 bases and J lost 4; bases outside the gene matches: 3. In germline, CDR1 is MGHRA, CDR2 YSYEKL.

CDR3 DNA: TGTGCCAGCAGCTTGACCCCGGGAGGGTGGACTGAAGCTTTCTTT. Its translation: CASSLTPGGWTEAFF. The chain couples TRBV5-4 to TRBJ1-1; D call uncertain. V lost 1 base and J 5 bases, leaving 15 bases between the germline ends. The V gene's germline CDR1 is SGHNT and CDR2 YYREEE (reference sequence). The CDR3 is made up of 15 amino acids. Filled out from reference TRBV5-4 and TRBJ1-1, the complete variable domain reads ETGVTQSPTHLIKTRGQQVTLRCSSQSGHNTVSWYQQALGQGPQFIFQYYREEENGRGNFPPRFSGLQFPNYSSELNVNALELDDSALYLCASSLTPGGWTEAFFGQGTRLTVV.

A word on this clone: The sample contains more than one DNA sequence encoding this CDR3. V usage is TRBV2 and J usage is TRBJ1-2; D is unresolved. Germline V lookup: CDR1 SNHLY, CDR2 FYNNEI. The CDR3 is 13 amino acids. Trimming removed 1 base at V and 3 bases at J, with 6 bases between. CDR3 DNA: TGTGCCAGCAGTGAAGGACAATACTATGGCTACACCTTC. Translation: CASSEGQYYGYTF.

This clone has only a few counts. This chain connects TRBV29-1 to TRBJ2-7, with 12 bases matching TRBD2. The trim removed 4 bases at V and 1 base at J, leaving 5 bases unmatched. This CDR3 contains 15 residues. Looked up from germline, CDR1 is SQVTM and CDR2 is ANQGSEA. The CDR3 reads CSVATGTSGSYEQYF. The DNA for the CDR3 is TGCAGCGTTGCCACTGGGACTAGCGGGTCCTACGAGCAGTACTTC.

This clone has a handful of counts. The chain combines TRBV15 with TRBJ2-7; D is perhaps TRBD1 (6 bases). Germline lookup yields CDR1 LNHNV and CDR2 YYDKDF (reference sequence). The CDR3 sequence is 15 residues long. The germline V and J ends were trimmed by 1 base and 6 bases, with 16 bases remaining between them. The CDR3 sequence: CATSRGGQGISEQYF. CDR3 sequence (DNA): TGTGCCACCAGCAGAGGTGGGCAGGGGATCTCCGAGCAGTACTTC.

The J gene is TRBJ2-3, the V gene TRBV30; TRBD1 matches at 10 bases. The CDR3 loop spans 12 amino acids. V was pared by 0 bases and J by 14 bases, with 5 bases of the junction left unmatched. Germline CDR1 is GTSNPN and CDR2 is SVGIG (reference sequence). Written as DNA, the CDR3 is TGTGCCTGGAGTGTAGAGGGACAGGGGAGGTATTTT. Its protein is CAWSVEGQGRYF.

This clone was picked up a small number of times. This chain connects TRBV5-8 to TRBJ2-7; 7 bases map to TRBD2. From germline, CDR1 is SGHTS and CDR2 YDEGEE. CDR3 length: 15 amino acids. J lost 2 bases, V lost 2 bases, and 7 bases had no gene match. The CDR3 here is CASSFLLAHTYEQYF. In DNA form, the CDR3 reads TGTGCCAGCAGCTTCCTACTAGCGCACACCTACGAGCAGTACTTC.

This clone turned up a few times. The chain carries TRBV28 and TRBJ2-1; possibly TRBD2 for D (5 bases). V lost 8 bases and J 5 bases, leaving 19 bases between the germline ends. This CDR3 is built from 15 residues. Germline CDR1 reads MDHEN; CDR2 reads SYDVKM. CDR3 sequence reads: CASWDGWERNNEQFF. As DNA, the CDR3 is TGTGCCAGCTGGGATGGCTGGGAGCGGAACAATGAGCAGTTCTTC.

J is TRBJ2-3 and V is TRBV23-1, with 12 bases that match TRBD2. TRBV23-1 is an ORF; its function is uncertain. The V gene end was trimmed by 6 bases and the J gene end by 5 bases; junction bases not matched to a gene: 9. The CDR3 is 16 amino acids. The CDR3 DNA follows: TGCGCCAGCAGCCAACGACTAGCGGGAGTAAGAGATACGCAGTATTTT. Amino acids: CASSQRLAGVRDTQYF.

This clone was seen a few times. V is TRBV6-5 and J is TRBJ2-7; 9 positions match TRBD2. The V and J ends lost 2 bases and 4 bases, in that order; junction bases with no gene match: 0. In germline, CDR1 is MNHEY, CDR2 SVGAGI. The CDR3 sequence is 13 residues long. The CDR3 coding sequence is TGTGCCAGCAGTTACCTAGCGGGGTACGAGCAGTACTTC. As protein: CASSYLAGYEQYF.

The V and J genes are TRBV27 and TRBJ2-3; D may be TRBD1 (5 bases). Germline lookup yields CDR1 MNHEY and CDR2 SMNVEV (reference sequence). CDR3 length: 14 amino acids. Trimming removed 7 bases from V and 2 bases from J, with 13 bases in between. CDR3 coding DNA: TGTGCCAGCATGCCAGCAGGGTCCACAGATACGCAGTATTTT. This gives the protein CASMPAGSTDTQYF.

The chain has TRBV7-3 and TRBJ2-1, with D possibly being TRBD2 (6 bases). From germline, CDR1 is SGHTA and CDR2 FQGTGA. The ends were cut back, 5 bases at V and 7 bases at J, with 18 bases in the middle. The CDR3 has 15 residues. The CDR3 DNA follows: TGTGCCAGCAGCCCAATGGGAGTAGCGGTAAATGAGCAGTTCTTC. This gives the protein CASSPMGVAVNEQFF.

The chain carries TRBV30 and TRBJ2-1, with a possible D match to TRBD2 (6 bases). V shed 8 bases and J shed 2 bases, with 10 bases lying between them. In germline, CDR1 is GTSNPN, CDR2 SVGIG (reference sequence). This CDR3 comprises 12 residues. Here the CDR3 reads CAAGPAYNEQFF. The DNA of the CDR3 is TGTGCCGCGGGACCGGCCTACAATGAGCAGTTCTTC. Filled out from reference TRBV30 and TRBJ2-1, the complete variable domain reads SQTIHQWPATLVQPVGSPLSLECTVEGTSNPNLYWYRQAAGRGLQLLFYSVGIGQISSEVPQNLSASRPQDRQFILSSKKLLLSDSGFYLCAAGPAYNEQFFGPGTRLTVL.

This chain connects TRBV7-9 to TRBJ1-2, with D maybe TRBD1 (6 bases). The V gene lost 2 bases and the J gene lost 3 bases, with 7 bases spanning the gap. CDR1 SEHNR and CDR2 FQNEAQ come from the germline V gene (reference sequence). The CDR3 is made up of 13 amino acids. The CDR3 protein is CASSLRTDYGYTF. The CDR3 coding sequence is TGTGCCAGCAGCTTACGGACAGACTATGGCTACACCTTC.

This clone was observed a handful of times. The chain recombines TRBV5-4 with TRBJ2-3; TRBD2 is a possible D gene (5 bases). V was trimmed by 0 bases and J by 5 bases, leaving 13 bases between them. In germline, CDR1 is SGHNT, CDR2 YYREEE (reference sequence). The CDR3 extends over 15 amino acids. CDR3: CASSLAGIREDTQYF. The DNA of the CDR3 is TGTGCCAGCAGCTTGGCCGGGATTCGTGAAGATACGCAGTATTTT.

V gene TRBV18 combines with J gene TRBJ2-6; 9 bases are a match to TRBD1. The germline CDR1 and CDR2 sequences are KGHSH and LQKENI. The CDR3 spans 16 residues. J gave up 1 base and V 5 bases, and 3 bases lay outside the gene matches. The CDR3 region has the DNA TGTGCCAGCTCATCCGACAGGGGGTCTGGGGCCAACGTCCTGACTTTC. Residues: CASSSDRGSGANVLTF. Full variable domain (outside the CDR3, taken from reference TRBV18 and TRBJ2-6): NAGVMQNPRHLVRRRGQEARLRCSPMKGHSHVYWYRQLPEEGLKFMVYLQKENIIDESGMPKERFSAEFPKEGPSILRIQQVVRGDSAAYFCASSSDRGSGANVLTFGAGSRLTVL.

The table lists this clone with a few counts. In DNA, the CDR3 is TGTGCCAGCAGCTCCCAGGGGCTCGAGCAGTACTTC. Translating it yields CASSSQGLEQYF. V usage is TRBV11-2 and J usage is TRBJ2-7, with D perhaps matching TRBD1 (6 bases). From germline, CDR1 is SGHAT and CDR2 FQNNGV. This CDR3 is 12 amino acids long. Trimming removed 4 bases from V and 6 bases from J, with 10 bases in between.

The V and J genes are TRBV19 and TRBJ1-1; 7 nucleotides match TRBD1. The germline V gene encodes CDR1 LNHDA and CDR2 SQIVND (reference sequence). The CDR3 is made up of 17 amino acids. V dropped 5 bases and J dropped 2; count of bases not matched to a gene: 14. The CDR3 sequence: CASSGLLSGTVNTEAFF. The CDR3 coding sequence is TGTGCCAGTAGTGGTCTTCTATCTGGGACAGTTAACACTGAAGCTTTCTTT.

CDR3 residues: CASSSQGSNYGYTF. The DNA of the CDR3 is TGTGCCAGCAGCTCACAGGGGAGTAACTATGGCTACACCTTC. The V and J genes are TRBV7-2 and TRBJ1-2; 7 bases are a match to TRBD1. The CDR3 extends over 14 amino acids. Trimming took 4 bases from V and 1 from J; bases not matched to a gene: 3. CDR1 SGHTA and CDR2 FQGNSA come from the germline V gene.

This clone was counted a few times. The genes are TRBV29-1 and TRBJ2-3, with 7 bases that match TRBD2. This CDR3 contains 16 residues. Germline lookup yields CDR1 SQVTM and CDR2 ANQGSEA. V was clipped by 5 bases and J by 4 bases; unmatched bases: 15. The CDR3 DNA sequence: TGCAGCGTTATTCCCTGGCGGGAGCAAACCCCAGATACGCAGTATTTT. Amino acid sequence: CSVIPWREQTPDTQYF.

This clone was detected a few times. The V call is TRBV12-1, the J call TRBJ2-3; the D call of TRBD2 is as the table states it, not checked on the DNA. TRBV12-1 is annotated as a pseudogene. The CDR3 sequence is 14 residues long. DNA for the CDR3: TGTGCCAGCAGCTTTCCGTACTCCGGAGATACGCAGTATTTT. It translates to CASSFPYSGDTQYF.

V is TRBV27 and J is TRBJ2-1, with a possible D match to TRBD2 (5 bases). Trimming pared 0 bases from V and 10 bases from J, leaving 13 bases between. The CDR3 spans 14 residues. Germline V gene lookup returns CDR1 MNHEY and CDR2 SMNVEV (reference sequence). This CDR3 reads CASSLSTGADEQFF. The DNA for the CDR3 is TGTGCCAGCAGTTTATCAACCGGAGCGGACGAGCAGTTCTTC.

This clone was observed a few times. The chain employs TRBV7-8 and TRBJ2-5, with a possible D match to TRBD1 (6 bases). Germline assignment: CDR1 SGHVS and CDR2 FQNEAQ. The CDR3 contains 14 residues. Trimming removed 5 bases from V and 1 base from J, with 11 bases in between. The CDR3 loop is CASSRGQIQETQYF. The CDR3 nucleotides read TGTGCCAGCAGCCGAGGACAGATCCAAGAGACCCAGTACTTC.

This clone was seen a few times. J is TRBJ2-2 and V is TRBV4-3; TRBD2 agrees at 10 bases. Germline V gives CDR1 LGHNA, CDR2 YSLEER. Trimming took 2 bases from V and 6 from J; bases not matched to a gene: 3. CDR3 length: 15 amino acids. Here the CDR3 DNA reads TGCGCCAGCAGCCAACCAGCGGGAGGGCCCGGGGAGCTGTTTTTT. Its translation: CASSQPAGGPGELFF.